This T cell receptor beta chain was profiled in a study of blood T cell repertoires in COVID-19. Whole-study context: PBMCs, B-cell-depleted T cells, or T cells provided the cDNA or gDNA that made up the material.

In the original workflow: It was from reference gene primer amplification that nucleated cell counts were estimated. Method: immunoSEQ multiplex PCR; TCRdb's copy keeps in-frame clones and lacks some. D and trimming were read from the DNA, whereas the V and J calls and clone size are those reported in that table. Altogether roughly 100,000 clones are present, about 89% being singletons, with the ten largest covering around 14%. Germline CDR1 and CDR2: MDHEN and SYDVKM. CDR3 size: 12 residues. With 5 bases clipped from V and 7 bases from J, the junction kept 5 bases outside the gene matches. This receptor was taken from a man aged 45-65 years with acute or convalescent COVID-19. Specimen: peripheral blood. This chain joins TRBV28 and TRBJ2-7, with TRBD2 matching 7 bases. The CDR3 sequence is CASSDLGGEQYF. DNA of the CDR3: TGTGCCAGCAGTGATCTCGGGGGGGAGCAGTACTTC.